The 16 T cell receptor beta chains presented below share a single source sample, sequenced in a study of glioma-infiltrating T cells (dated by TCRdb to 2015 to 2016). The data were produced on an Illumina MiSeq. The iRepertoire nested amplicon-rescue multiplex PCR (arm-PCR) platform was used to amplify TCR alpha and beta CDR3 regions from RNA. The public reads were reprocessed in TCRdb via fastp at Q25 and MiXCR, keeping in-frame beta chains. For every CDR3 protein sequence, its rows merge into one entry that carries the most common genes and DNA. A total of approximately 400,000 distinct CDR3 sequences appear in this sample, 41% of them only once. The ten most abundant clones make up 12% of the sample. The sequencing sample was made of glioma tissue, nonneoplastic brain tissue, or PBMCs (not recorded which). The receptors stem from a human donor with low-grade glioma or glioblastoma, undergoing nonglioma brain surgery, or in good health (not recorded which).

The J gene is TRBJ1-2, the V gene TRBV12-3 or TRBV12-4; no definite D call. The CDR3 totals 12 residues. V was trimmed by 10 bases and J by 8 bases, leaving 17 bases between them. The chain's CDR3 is CAIPSAGPGYTF. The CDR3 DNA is TGTGCCATCCCCTCAGCGGGCCCCGGCTACACCTTC.

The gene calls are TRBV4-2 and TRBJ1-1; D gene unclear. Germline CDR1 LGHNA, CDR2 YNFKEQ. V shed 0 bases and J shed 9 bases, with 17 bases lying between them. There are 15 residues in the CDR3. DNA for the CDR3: TGTGCCAGCAGCCAAGAGATGGGGATCCCTCTCCAAGCTTTCTTT. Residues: CASSQEMGIPLQAFF.

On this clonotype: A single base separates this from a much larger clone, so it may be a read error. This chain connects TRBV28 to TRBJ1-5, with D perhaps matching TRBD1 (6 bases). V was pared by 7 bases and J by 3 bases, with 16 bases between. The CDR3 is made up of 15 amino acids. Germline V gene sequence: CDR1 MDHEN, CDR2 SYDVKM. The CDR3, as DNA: TGTGCCAGCACCATACGGGGGGCTTACAATCAGCCCCAGCATTTT. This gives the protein CASTIRGAYNQPQHF.

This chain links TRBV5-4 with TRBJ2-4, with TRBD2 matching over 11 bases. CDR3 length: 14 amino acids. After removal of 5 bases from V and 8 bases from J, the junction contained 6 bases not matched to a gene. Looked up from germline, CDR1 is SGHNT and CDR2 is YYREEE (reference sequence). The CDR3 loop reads CASRGTSGSDIQYF. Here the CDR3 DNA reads TGTGCCAGCAGAGGTACTAGCGGGAGTGACATTCAGTACTTC.

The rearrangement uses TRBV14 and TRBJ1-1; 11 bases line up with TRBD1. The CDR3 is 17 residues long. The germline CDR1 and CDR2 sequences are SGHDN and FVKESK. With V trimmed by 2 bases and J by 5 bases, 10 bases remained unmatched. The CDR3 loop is CASSQPGQGAIKTEAFF. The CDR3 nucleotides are TGTGCCAGCAGCCAACCCGGACAGGGGGCGATAAAAACTGAAGCTTTCTTT. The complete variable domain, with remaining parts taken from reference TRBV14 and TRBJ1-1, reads EAGVTQFPSHSVIEKGQTVTLRCDPISGHDNLYWYRRVMGKEIKFLLHFVKESKQDESGMPNNRFLAERTGGTYSTLKVQPAELEDSGVYFCASSQPGQGAIKTEAFFGQGTRLTVV.

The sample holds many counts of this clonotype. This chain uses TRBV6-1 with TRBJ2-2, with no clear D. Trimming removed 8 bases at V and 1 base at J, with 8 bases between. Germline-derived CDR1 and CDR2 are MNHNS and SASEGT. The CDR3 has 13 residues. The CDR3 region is CASPSGNTGELFF. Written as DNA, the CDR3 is TGTGCCAGCCCTTCAGGGAACACCGGGGAGCTGTTTTTT.

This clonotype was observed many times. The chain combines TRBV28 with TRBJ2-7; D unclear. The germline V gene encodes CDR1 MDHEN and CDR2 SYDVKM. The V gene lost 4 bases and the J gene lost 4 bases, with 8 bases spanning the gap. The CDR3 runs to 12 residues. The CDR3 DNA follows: TGTGCCAGCAGTTCCTTGAGGTACGAGCAGTACTTC. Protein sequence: CASSSLRYEQYF. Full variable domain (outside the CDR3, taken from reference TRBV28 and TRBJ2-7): DVKVTQSSRYLVKRTGEKVFLECVQDMDHENMFWYRQDPGLGLRLIYFSYDVKMKEKGDIPEGYSVSREKKERFSLILESASTNQTSMYLCASSSLRYEQYFGPGTRLTVT.

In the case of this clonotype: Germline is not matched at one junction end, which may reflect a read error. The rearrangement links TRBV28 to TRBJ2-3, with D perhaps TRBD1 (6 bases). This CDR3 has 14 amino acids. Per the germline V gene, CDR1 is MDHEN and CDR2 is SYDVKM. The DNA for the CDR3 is TGTGCCAGCAAACCGGACAGACCCACAGATACGCAGTCTTTT. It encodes CASKPDRPTDTQSF.

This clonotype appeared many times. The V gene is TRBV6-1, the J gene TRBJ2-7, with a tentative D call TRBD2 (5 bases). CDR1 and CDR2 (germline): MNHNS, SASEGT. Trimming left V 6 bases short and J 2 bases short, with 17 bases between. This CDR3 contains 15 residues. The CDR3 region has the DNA TGTGCCAGCAGCCCGACCCCGGGAATTACCTACGAGCAGTACTTC. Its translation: CASSPTPGITYEQYF.

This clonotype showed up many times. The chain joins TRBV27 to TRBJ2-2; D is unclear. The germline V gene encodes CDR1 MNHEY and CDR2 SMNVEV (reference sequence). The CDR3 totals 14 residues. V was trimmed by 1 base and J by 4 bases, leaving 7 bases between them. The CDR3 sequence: CASSLFASTGELFF. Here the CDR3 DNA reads TGTGCCAGCAGTTTATTTGCCTCCACCGGGGAGCTGTTTTTT.

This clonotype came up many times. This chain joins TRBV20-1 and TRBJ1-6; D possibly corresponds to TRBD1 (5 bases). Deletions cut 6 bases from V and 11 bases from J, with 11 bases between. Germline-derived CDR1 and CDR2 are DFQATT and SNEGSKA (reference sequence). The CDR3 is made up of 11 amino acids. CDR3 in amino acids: CSAKDIPPLHF. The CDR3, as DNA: TGCAGTGCAAAGGACATTCCACCCCTCCACTTT.

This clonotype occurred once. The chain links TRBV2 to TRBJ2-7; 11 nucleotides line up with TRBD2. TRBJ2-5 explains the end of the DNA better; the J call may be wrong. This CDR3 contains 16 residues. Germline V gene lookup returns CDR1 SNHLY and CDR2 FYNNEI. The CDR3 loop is CASSKFSGRAYETQYF. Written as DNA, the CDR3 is TGTGCCAGCAGTAAATTTAGCGGGAGGGCCTATGAGACCCAGTACTTC.

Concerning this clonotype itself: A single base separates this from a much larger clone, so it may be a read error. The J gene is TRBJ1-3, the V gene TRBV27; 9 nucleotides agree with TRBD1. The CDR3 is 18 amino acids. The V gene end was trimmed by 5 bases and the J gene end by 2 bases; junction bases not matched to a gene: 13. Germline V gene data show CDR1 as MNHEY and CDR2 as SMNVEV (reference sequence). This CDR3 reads CASSPYPTGGSPGNTIYF. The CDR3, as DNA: TGTGCCAGCAGTCCCTATCCGACAGGGGGGAGCCCTGGAAACACCATATATTTT.

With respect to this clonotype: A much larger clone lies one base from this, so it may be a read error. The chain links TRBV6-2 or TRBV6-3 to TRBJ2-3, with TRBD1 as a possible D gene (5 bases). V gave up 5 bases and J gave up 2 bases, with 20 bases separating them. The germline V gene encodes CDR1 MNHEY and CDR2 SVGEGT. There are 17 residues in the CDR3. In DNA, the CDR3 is TGTGCCAGCAGTGCCTCCGTTGGCAGGGAAGACACAGATACGCAGTATTTT. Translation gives CASSASVGREDTDTQYF.

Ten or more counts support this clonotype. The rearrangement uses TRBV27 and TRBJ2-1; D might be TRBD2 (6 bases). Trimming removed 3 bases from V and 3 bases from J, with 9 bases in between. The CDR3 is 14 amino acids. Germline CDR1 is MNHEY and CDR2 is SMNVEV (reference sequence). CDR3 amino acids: CASSLFGSYNEQFF. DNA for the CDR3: TGTGCCAGCAGTTTGTTCGGGAGCTACAATGAGCAGTTCTTC.

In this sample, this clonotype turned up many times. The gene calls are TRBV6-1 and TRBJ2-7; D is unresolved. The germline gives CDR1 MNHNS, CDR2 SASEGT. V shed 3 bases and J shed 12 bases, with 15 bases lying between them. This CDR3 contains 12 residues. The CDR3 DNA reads TGTGCCAGCAGTGATATCCGGGCCAGACGGTACTTC. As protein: CASSDIRARRYF.